This passage covers 2 T cell receptor beta chains from one sample sequenced in a study of blood T cells in healthy people across ages. A sample-barcoded 5' primer and a J-beta primer mix were used in a second PCR of roughly 6 to 12 cycles. One entry per CDR3 protein, called by TCRdb with MiXCR from the 5' RACE reads. This table has 700,000 to 900,000 distinct CDR3 sequences, under 30% appearing once. These data are also associated with another study on T cells of mothers and their children.

The sequenced material came from blood. The receptors were gathered from a boy aged 5-17 years in good health.

This clonotype was seen only a few times. V is TRBV7-8 and J is TRBJ2-7; 9 positions match TRBD1. Germline assignment: CDR1 SGHVS and CDR2 FQNEAQ. J was trimmed by 3 bases and V by 6 bases; bases with no gene match: 9. The CDR3 length is 15 residues. Here the CDR3 reads CASRSGQGGYYEQYF. CDR3 nucleotides: TGTGCCAGCAGGTCGGGACAGGGCGGCTACTACGAGCAGTACTTC.

There are a few counts of this clonotype. The junction shows a germline mismatch at one end, possibly a read error. The chain is built from TRBV5-1 and TRBJ2-5; D is possibly TRBD2 (5 bases). CDR3 length equals 13 residues. From germline, CDR1 is SGHRS and CDR2 YFSETQ. CDR3 amino acids: CASSGSPGETQYF. The CDR3 nucleotides read TGCGCTAGCAGTGGGAGCCCGGGGGAGACCCAGTACTTC.